This T cell receptor beta chain was sequenced in a study of T cell responses to AZD1222 COVID-19 vaccine. Whole-study findings and limits: Vaccination with two AZD1222 doses was followed by a rise in Spike-specific TCR breadth and depth.

As concerns this clone: Its antigen remains unidentified.

CDR1 is LGHNA, CDR2 YNFKEQ, per germline. This CDR3 contains 16 residues. With 3 bases clipped from V and 7 bases from J, the junction kept 11 bases outside the gene matches. Profiled with immunoSEQ multiplex PCR; TCRdb holds only in-frame clones, not every one. This table holds 140,000 to 150,000 clones, more than 85% found once. This receptor was taken from an adult in good health. The V gene is TRBV4-2, the J gene TRBJ2-1, with 8 nucleotides matching TRBD2. The sequencing here drew on peripheral blood, taken on day 0 of AZD1222 vaccination. The CDR3 protein is CASSHWVSGGRNEQFF. In DNA form, the CDR3 reads TGTGCCAGCAGCCACTGGGTGTCGGGGGGGCGGAATGAGCAGTTCTTC.